This T cell receptor beta chain derives from a study of shared clonotypes between healthy human individuals. Study-level points and caveats: The study found lower generation probabilities in non-shared clonotypes than in those shared by all four donors.

Sequencing was performed with immunoSEQ multiplex PCR; in TCRdb, only in-frame clones are kept and a portion is missing. The sample has under 2.5 million clones; 85% to 95% are singletons. As regards this clone: Antigen unknown. The sample has other DNA sequences that encode this CDR3 too.

Deletions cut 3 bases from V and 4 bases from J, with 12 bases between. Looked up from germline, CDR1 is SGHVS and CDR2 is FQNEAQ. The CDR3 totals 14 residues. The clonotype was recovered from a man younger than 30 in good health. Some clones in this sample may be carry-over from other donors' samples. Input material: naive CD4+ T cells from PBMCs. The subset denotes: CD45RA+ positively selected. The rearrangement links TRBV7-8 to TRBJ1-2; no firm D call. Written as DNA, the CDR3 is TGTGCCAGCAGCTTGGATGGGGTGGGCTATGGCTACACCTTC. The encoded protein is CASSLDGVGYGYTF.